Following are 14 T cell receptor beta chains from one sample sequenced in a study of control samples from healthy donors and cancer patients. The repertoire was sequenced with immunoSEQ multiplex PCR; TCRdb's copy has only in-frame clones and lacks some. Among 80,000 to 100,000 clones listed, just over 85% were seen once. The sample was blood. The receptors originated from a man aged 25 to 45 in good health.

The sample holds one count of this clone. CDR3 sequence: CASSYRESAFSGNTIYF. In DNA form, the CDR3 reads TGTGCCAGCAGTTACCGGGAGAGCGCCTTCTCTGGAAACACCATATATTTT. The chain uses TRBV6-2 or TRBV6-3 and TRBJ1-3; D not certain. The CDR3 loop spans 17 amino acids. V lost 2 bases and J lost 0, with 14 bases in between. Germline assignment: CDR1 MNHEY and CDR2 SVGEGT.

This clone is labeled as medium-sized. The CDR3 loop reads CASSPGLGTGPNQPQHF. CDR3 DNA: TGCGCCAGCAGCCCCGGGCTGGGGACAGGACCCAATCAGCCCCAGCATTTT. The chain couples TRBV5-1 to TRBJ1-5, with TRBD1 matching 8 bases. The trim removed 4 bases at V and 3 bases at J, leaving 12 bases unmatched. Looked up from germline, CDR1 is SGHRS and CDR2 is YFSETQ. CDR3 size: 17 residues. Combining the CDR3 with reference TRBV5-1 and TRBJ1-5 gives the whole variable domain KAGVTQTPRYLIKTRGQQVTLSCSPISGHRSVSWYQQTPGQGLQFLFEYFSETQRNKGNFPGRFSGRQFSNSRSEMNVSTLELGDSALYLCASSPGLGTGPNQPQHFGDGTRLSIL.

The rearrangement uses TRBV30 and TRBJ2-1; 13 bases map to TRBD2. Germline CDR1 reads GTSNPN; CDR2 reads SVGIG (reference sequence). The ends lost 0 bases at V and 7 bases at J; junction bases unmatched: 6. The CDR3 has 16 amino acids. The CDR3 sequence is CAWSVRGLAGRNEQFF. DNA for the CDR3: TGTGCCTGGAGTGTACGGGGACTAGCGGGAAGGAATGAGCAGTTCTTC.

The count of this clone is one. The rearrangement uses TRBV25-1 and TRBJ2-2; a possible D gene is TRBD2 (5 bases). The CDR3 spans 15 residues. V was pared by 3 bases and J by 3 bases, with 11 bases between. Germline CDR1 and CDR2: MGHDK and SYGVNS. CDR3 residues: CASSESLADTGELFF. The CDR3 DNA reads as TGTGCCAGCAGTGAGTCGCTAGCTGACACCGGGGAGCTGTTTTTT.

Concerning this clone itself: The sample carries other DNA sequences with the same CDR3. V and J are TRBV30 and TRBJ2-5; D remains unclear. The CDR3 runs to 12 residues. Looked up from germline, CDR1 is GTSNPN and CDR2 is SVGIG (reference sequence). V dropped 0 bases and J dropped 5 bases, with 7 bases sitting between them. The CDR3 spells CAWSVRWETQYF. In nucleotides, the CDR3 is TGTGCCTGGAGTGTACGCTGGGAGACCCAGTACTTC.

This clone was recorded a few times. The chain combines TRBV3-1 (or the pseudogene TRBV3-2) with TRBJ1-4; D is unresolved. This CDR3 contains 13 residues. Germline CDR1 is LGHDT and CDR2 is YNNKEL (reference sequence). V lost 2 bases to trimming and J lost 7 bases, with 8 bases between them. The DNA for the CDR3 is TGTGCCAGCAGCCAACGTGAAGGTGAAAAACTGTTTTTT. It is translated as CASSQREGEKLFF.

This sequence joins TRBV27 and TRBJ2-5; TRBD1 or TRBD2 may be the D gene (5 bases each). Trimming took 3 bases from V and 5 from J, leaving 10 bases between them. In germline, CDR1 is MNHEY, CDR2 SMNVEV (reference sequence). The CDR3 covers 13 residues. The CDR3 nucleotides read TGTGCCAGCAGTTTTACCGAGGGGGAGACCCAGTACTTC. It yields the protein CASSFTEGETQYF.

The V and J genes are TRBV12-3 or TRBV12-4 and TRBJ1-3; D not resolved. This CDR3 has 13 amino acids. V was clipped by 4 bases and J by 2 bases, with 6 bases between them. The CDR3 bases are TGTGCCAGCAGTTCCCCCGCTGGAAACACCATATATTTT. Translating it yields CASSSPAGNTIYF.

This chain joins TRBV2 and TRBJ1-2; no firm D call. Trimming shortened V by 1 base and J by 5 bases, and 5 bases separated the two germline ends. From germline, CDR1 is SNHLY and CDR2 FYNNEI. The CDR3 spans 12 residues. The CDR3, as DNA: TGTGCCAGCAGTGAAGAGGAGTATGGCTACACCTTC. It codes for CASSEEEYGYTF.

This sequence joins TRBV9 and TRBJ2-3; weak D call: TRBD2 (5 bases). This CDR3 contains 15 residues. CDR1 is SGDLS and CDR2 is YYNGEE in the germline V gene. The V end was cut by 4 bases, the J end by 3 bases, with 15 bases between. The CDR3 region has the DNA TGTGCCAGCAGCCTAGCTCCGACGGGGACAGATACGCAGTATTTT. Its translation: CASSLAPTGTDTQYF.

The CDR3 coding sequence is TGCGCCAGCAGCCAAGATCGACTAGCGGGAAACGAGCAGTACTTC. Its protein product is CASSQDRLAGNEQYF. This chain links TRBV4-3 with TRBJ2-7; 11 nucleotides align to TRBD2. Germline V gives CDR1 LGHNA, CDR2 YSLEER. CDR3 size: 15 residues. Unmatched junction bases numbered 3, after V lost 0 bases and J lost 5 bases.

V gene TRBV6-4 combines with J gene TRBJ1-2, with D hard to call. The V gene lost 7 bases and the J gene lost 0 bases, with 15 bases spanning the gap. The CDR3 spans 15 residues. Germline CDR1 reads MRHNA; CDR2 reads SNTAGT. For the CDR3, the DNA is TGTGCCAGCACCCTGGACCCGAACTCTAACTATGGCTACACCTTC. This encodes CASTLDPNSNYGYTF.

CDR3 loop: CASSLWSDMNTEAFF. DNA of the CDR3: TGTGCCAGCAGCTTATGGAGCGACATGAACACTGAAGCTTTCTTT. The V gene is TRBV11-3, the J gene TRBJ1-1; no definite D call. V lost 2 bases and J 0 bases, leaving 10 bases between the germline ends. Germline CDR1 is SGHNT and CDR2 is YENEEA. This CDR3 contains 15 residues.

This sequence joins TRBV14 and TRBJ2-3, with D possibly being TRBD1 (6 bases). Germline CDR1 reads SGHDN; CDR2 reads FVKESK. The ends were cut back, 2 bases at V and 4 bases at J, with 10 bases in the middle. CDR3 length: 14 amino acids. The CDR3 coding sequence is TGTGCCAGCAGCCAACAAACAGGGCCAGATACGCAGTATTTT. This translates into CASSQQTGPDTQYF.